A single sample is the source of the 22 T cell receptor beta chains below, sequenced in a study of PD-1 blockade in mismatch repair-deficient tumors. The table came from immunoSEQ multiplex PCR; TCRdb's copy has only in-frame clones and leaves some out. The profile covers roughly 130,000 clones, with more than 70% appearing a single time and 12% taken by the ten largest. The material sequenced was peripheral blood, taken just under 74 weeks after starting pembrolizumab. Receptors originate from an adult with mismatch repair-deficient cancer.

CDR3 DNA: TGTGCCAGCAGTGATCCGGGAGCGAGTACCGAGCAGTACTTC. Translating gives CASSDPGASTEQYF. The chain recombines TRBV2 with TRBJ2-7; the D gene is possibly TRBD2 (6 bases). The CDR3 has 14 residues. The germline gives CDR1 SNHLY, CDR2 FYNNEI. The V end lost 3 bases, the J end lost 6 bases, and 15 bases lay between the germline ends.

V gene TRBV4-1 combines with J gene TRBJ2-2; 7 positions agree with TRBD1. The V segment lost 1 base and the J segment 1 base; nucleotides outside the gene matches: 3. Germline V gene data show CDR1 as MGHRA and CDR2 as YSYEKL. The CDR3 contains 16 residues. The CDR3 DNA is TGCGCCAGCAGCCAAGTACGGACAGGGAACACCGGGGAGCTGTTTTTT. Translated, it gives CASSQVRTGNTGELFF.

CDR3 loop: CASSLLMLADNYEQYF. CDR3 DNA: TGTGCCAGCAGCTTATTAATGTTGGCGGATAACTACGAGCAGTACTTC. The chain couples TRBV11-2 to TRBJ2-7; D unclear. From germline, CDR1 is SGHAT and CDR2 FQNNGV. This CDR3 spans 16 amino acids. The germline V and J ends were trimmed by 2 bases and 3 bases, with 17 bases remaining between them.

The rearrangement links TRBV5-1 to TRBJ1-1; no clear D gene. Germline V gene sequence: CDR1 SGHRS, CDR2 YFSETQ. The CDR3 runs 11 residues. V lost 1 base to trimming and J lost 2 bases, with 0 bases between them. CDR3 sequence (DNA): TGCGCCAGCAGCTTGAACACTGAAGCTTTCTTT. It encodes CASSLNTEAFF.

The CDR3 coding sequence is TGTGCCAGCAGTGTATACAGGGGACCCAGAGAGACCCAGTACTTC. Translation gives CASSVYRGPRETQYF. This chain joins TRBV6-1 and TRBJ2-5, with 7 bases lining up with TRBD1. The germline V gene encodes CDR1 MNHNS and CDR2 SASEGT. The V segment lost 4 bases and the J segment 4 bases; nucleotides outside the gene matches: 9. The CDR3 sequence is 15 residues long.

There are a few counts of this clone. The chain has TRBV29-1 and TRBJ2-7; 10 bases are shared with TRBD1. The CDR3 is 13 amino acids. The junction had 4 bases not matched to a gene; V was cut back by 3 bases and J by 5 bases. Germline values: CDR1 SQVTM, CDR2 ANQGSEA. CDR3: CSVDAGQGDEQYF. In nucleotides, the CDR3 is TGCAGCGTTGACGCAGGACAGGGGGACGAGCAGTACTTC.

J is TRBJ2-5 and V is TRBV30; 8 bases are shared with TRBD2. The CDR3 totals 15 residues. The V gene's germline CDR1 is GTSNPN and CDR2 SVGIG (reference sequence). J lost 4 bases, V lost 0 bases, and 7 bases had no gene match. CDR3 DNA sequence: TGTGCCTGGAGTGTAACGGGAGGGCCTTTAGAGACCCAGTACTTC. It specifies CAWSVTGGPLETQYF.

The chain carries TRBV30 and TRBJ2-5, with 7 bases identical to TRBD1. This CDR3 is 15 amino acids long. Germline-derived CDR1 and CDR2 are GTSNPN and SVGIG (reference sequence). Germline trimming cut 3 bases from V and 7 bases from J; bases unmatched to any gene: 14. The CDR3 DNA is TGTGCCTGGAGCGAAGGGGTACAGGGGCTTGGGACCCAGTACTTC. Translation gives CAWSEGVQGLGTQYF.

The chain employs TRBV25-1 and TRBJ1-5; the D is unclear. The CDR3 loop spans 13 amino acids. Germline V gene lookup returns CDR1 MGHDK and CDR2 SYGVNS. V was trimmed by 1 base and J by 5 bases, leaving 6 bases between them. The CDR3 bases are TGTGCCAGCAGTGAATGGGGTGATCAGCCCCAGCATTTT. The encoded protein is CASSEWGDQPQHF.

This chain joins TRBV11-2 and TRBJ2-3; D ambiguous. The germline V gene has CDR1 SGHAT and CDR2 FQNNGV. This CDR3 has 10 residues. V shed 8 bases and J shed 4 bases, with 4 bases lying between them. CDR3 sequence reads: CASESDTQYF. DNA of the CDR3: TGTGCCAGCGAGTCAGATACGCAGTATTTT.

V gene TRBV27 combines with J gene TRBJ1-5; 7 nucleotides align to TRBD1. CDR1 and CDR2 from the germline V gene are MNHEY and SMNVEV (reference sequence). The V gene end was trimmed by 4 bases and the J gene end by 9 bases; junction bases not matched to a gene: 6. This CDR3 is 13 amino acids long. CDR3 loop: CASSYTGDRPQHF. CDR3 nucleotide sequence: TGTGCCAGCAGTTACACAGGGGATAGGCCCCAGCATTTT.

This sequence joins TRBV27 and TRBJ2-5; D is possibly TRBD2 (5 bases). The CDR3 runs to 17 residues. The germline V gene encodes CDR1 MNHEY and CDR2 SMNVEV (reference sequence). Trimming left V 4 bases short and J 1 base short, with 19 bases between. The CDR3 sequence: CASSSRRARLPQETQYF. The DNA for the CDR3 is TGTGCCAGCAGTTCGCGGCGGGCCCGGCTACCCCAAGAGACCCAGTACTTC.

The chain combines TRBV12-5 with TRBJ2-2; D not certain. The length of the CDR3 is 16 residues. The germline V gene has CDR1 LGHNT and CDR2 FRNRAP. With 0 bases removed from V and 0 bases from J, the gap between germline ends came to 8 bases. The CDR3 nucleotides read TGTGCTAGTGGTTTGGTATTACGGACGAACACCGGGGAGCTGTTTTTT. Translation gives CASGLVLRTNTGELFF.

The V gene is TRBV9, the J gene TRBJ2-1; no reliable D call. V shed 0 bases and J shed 0 bases, with 10 bases lying between them. The CDR3 is 16 residues long. Germline loops: CDR1 SGDLS, CDR2 YYNGEE. CDR3 in DNA: TGTGCCAGCAGCGTAGCGGTCTTTAGCTCCTACAATGAGCAGTTCTTC. Its protein product is CASSVAVFSSYNEQFF. The full variable domain, with the rest looked up from reference TRBV9 and TRBJ2-1, is DSGVTQTPKHLITATGQRVTLRCSPRSGDLSVYWYQQSLDQGLQFLIQYYNGEERAKGNILERFSAQQFPDLHSELNLSSLELGDSALYFCASSVAVFSSYNEQFFGPGTRLTVL.

This chain uses TRBV2 with TRBJ2-7, with 7 nucleotides matching TRBD2. Germline V gene lookup returns CDR1 SNHLY and CDR2 FYNNEI. CDR3 length: 13 residues. V was clipped by 8 bases and J by 0 bases; unmatched bases: 4. In DNA, the CDR3 is TGTGCCAGCGGCGGCGGGAGCTCCTACGAGCAGTACTTC. Protein: CASGGGSSYEQYF.

This clone was counted only a few times. This rearrangement joins TRBV30 to TRBJ2-7, with D maybe TRBD2 (6 bases). Germline V gene lookup returns CDR1 GTSNPN and CDR2 SVGIG (reference sequence). V was trimmed by 3 bases and J by 6 bases, leaving 15 bases between them. The CDR3 sequence is 13 residues long. This chain's CDR3 is CAWSLVAGIEQYF. The CDR3 DNA follows: TGTGCCTGGAGCCTGGTCGCGGGGATCGAGCAGTACTTC.

The chain is built from TRBV4-1 and TRBJ2-7; D possibly corresponds to TRBD2 (6 bases). V lost 0 bases to trimming and J lost 1 base, with 10 bases between them. The CDR3 length is 15 residues. Germline CDR1 reads MGHRA; CDR2 reads YSYEKL. The CDR3 DNA is TGCGCCAGCAGCCAAGAGCTAGCGCCTTCCTACGAGCAGTACTTC. Translation gives CASSQELAPSYEQYF.

V gene TRBV10-3 combines with J gene TRBJ1-1; D is uncertain. This CDR3 spans 14 amino acids. V was clipped by 3 bases and J by 2 bases, with 10 bases between them. Germline assignment: CDR1 ENHRY and CDR2 SYGVKD. The chain's CDR3 is CAISDERTNTEAFF. For the CDR3, the DNA is TGTGCCATCAGTGATGAACGGACTAACACTGAAGCTTTCTTT.

The genes are TRBV9 and TRBJ1-3; D remains unclear. This CDR3 region has 14 residues. Germline V gene data show CDR1 as SGDLS and CDR2 as YYNGEE. V shed 3 bases and J shed 0 bases, with 7 bases lying between them. The CDR3 spells CASSGTSSGNTIYF. CDR3 nucleotide sequence: TGTGCCAGCAGCGGGACGTCCTCTGGAAACACCATATATTTT. The whole variable domain, filled in from reference TRBV9 and TRBJ1-3, reads DSGVTQTPKHLITATGQRVTLRCSPRSGDLSVYWYQQSLDQGLQFLIQYYNGEERAKGNILERFSAQQFPDLHSELNLSSLELGDSALYFCASSGTSSGNTIYFGEGSWLTVV.

The rearrangement joins TRBV10-1 to TRBJ2-7; TRBD2 aligns across 8 bases. There are 14 residues in the CDR3. The germline V gene has CDR1 WNHNN and CDR2 SYGVQD (reference sequence). After removal of 7 bases from V and 2 bases from J, the junction contained 7 bases not matched to a gene. The CDR3 sequence is CASTPREDPYEQYF. The CDR3 DNA sequence: TGCGCCAGCACCCCGCGGGAGGACCCCTACGAGCAGTACTTC.

The rearrangement joins TRBV28 to TRBJ2-3; possibly TRBD2 for D (6 bases). Germline V gene lookup returns CDR1 MDHEN and CDR2 SYDVKM. There are 15 residues in the CDR3. V lost 4 bases and J 2 bases, leaving 13 bases between the germline ends. CDR3 in DNA: TGTGCCAGCAGTTCCGGGGACTCCTACACAGATACGCAGTATTTT. Its protein product is CASSSGDSYTDTQYF.

The V gene is TRBV21-1, the J gene TRBJ2-7; the DNA was not compared with TRBD2, the D call given in the table. TRBV21-1 is shown as a pseudogene. This CDR3 contains 16 residues. CDR3 bases: TGTGCCAGCAGCAAAGTTCGGACTAGCGGAGCCTACGAGCAGTACTTC. Amino acids: CASSKVRTSGAYEQYF.